Each of the 4 T cell receptor beta chains below was sequenced from the same sample in a study of T cell changes during pregnancy in multiple sclerosis (dated by TCRdb to between 2018 and 2021). Library construction relied on the immunoSEQ multiplex PCR assay. Imported from immuneACCESS, the table was reduced by TCRdb to in-frame sequences with V and J called. These copies leave out some clones; in studies compared against another copy, an unresolved V gene accounts for under half, and the cause of the remainder is not known. The table for this sample lists about 98,000 clones; 92% of them were counted only once. Jointly, the top ten make up roughly 2.1% of the sample. This material consisted of peripheral blood, taken after pregnancy. All receptors come from a female donor in good health, enrolled as a control in a pregnancy study.

The V call is TRBV30, the J call TRBJ1-3, with D hard to call. From germline, CDR1 is GTSNPN and CDR2 SVGIG (reference sequence). This CDR3 has 13 amino acids. Trimming took 4 bases from V and 0 from J, leaving 7 bases between them. CDR3 coding DNA: TGTGCCTGGAATGGAGACTCTGGAAACACCATATATTTT. It yields the protein CAWNGDSGNTIYF. Using reference TRBV30 and TRBJ1-3 for the parts outside the CDR3, the full variable domain is SQTIHQWPATLVQPVGSPLSLECTVEGTSNPNLYWYRQAAGRGLQLLFYSVGIGQISSEVPQNLSASRPQDRQFILSSKKLLLSDSGFYLCAWNGDSGNTIYFGEGSWLTVV.

The chain uses TRBV19 and TRBJ2-7, with TRBD1 identical over 7 bases. Germline CDR1 reads LNHDA; CDR2 reads SQIVND (reference sequence). There are 16 residues in the CDR3. After removal of 1 base from V and 4 bases from J, the junction contained 10 bases not matched to a gene. CDR3 sequence (DNA): TGTGCCAGTAGTATAGGTCACAGGGGTTCGTGGTACGAGCAGTACTTC. It codes for CASSIGHRGSWYEQYF.

The chain has TRBV7-8 and TRBJ1-1; D is possibly TRBD1 (5 bases). The CDR3 totals 14 residues. Per the germline V gene, CDR1 is SGHVS and CDR2 is FQNEAQ. The V end lost 3 bases, the J end lost 4 bases, and 12 bases lay between the germline ends. The CDR3 DNA sequence: TGTGCCAGCAGCTTCCAGGGTTCGGGCACTGAAGCTTTCTTT. It codes for CASSFQGSGTEAFF.

The V call is TRBV10-2, the J call TRBJ1-5; no clear D. V lost 6 bases, J lost 5 bases, and 11 bases lay in between. Looked up from germline, CDR1 is WSHSY and CDR2 is SAAADI. CDR3 length equals 13 residues. The CDR3 DNA reads TGCGCCAGCAGGAACCGGTACGATCAGCCCCAGCATTTT. Amino acids: CASRNRYDQPQHF.